Below, 9 T cell receptor beta chains from the same sample are listed, as sequenced in a study of regulatory T cells in long-lasting Graves disease. As to time point: persistent/refractory GD, antithyroid drugs over 5 years with positive TRAb. The authors made the TCR library using RNA they extracted from PBMCs. Libraries of TCR beta came from iRepertoire HTBI primers plus Arm-PCR of CDR3 regions. One entry per CDR3 protein results from TCRdb running MiXCR on the multiplex PCR reads. The sample lists about 450,000 distinct CDR3 sequences; around a quarter were seen once. The material was peripheral blood mononuclear cells (PBMCs), obtained when the disease was refractory, from a patient treated with antithyroid drugs. The source is a female donor with Graves disease.

The chain employs TRBV7-9 and TRBJ2-5; no reliable D call. V lost 7 bases, J lost 4 bases, and 13 bases lay in between. The CDR3 is made up of 13 amino acids. Germline CDR1 SEHNR, CDR2 FQNEAQ (reference sequence). The CDR3 DNA reads as TGTGCCAGCACCAAAATTCCGGGAGAGACCCAGTACTTC. Protein product: CASTKIPGETQYF.

Note on this clonotype: A much larger clone lies a single base off, so this may be a read error. The chain recombines TRBV6-4 with TRBJ2-2; D is unresolved. V shed 7 bases and J shed 2 bases, with 5 bases lying between them. The CDR3 spans 12 residues. Germline CDR1 MRHNA, CDR2 SNTAGT. The CDR3 is CASTINTGELFF. The CDR3 DNA follows: TGTGCCAGCACCATAAACACCGGGGAGCTGTTTTTT.

This clonotype was seen only a few times. This chain links TRBV9 with TRBJ1-2; possibly TRBD1 for D (6 bases). The V end was cut by 4 bases, the J end by 1 base, with 17 bases between. The CDR3 sequence is 16 residues long. Germline CDR1 reads SGDLS; CDR2 reads YYNGEE. CDR3 sequence (DNA): TGTGCCAGCAGCCCCCAGACAGGTACTTTTAACTATGGCTACACCTTC. It yields the protein CASSPQTGTFNYGYTF.

This clonotype was observed at least ten times. Here the CDR3 DNA reads TGTGCCAGCAGCCCGACAACGGGGGGCGTAGGTGATAACTATGGCTACACCTTC. This sequence encodes CASSPTTGGVGDNYGYTF. The V gene is TRBV9, the J gene TRBJ1-2; D is perhaps TRBD1 (6 bases). Trimming left V 4 bases short and J 1 base short, with 23 bases between. This CDR3 comprises 18 residues. CDR1 is SGDLS, CDR2 YYNGEE, per germline.

V and J are TRBV28 and TRBJ2-5, with TRBD2 as a possible D gene (5 bases). The CDR3 has 14 amino acids. V lost 5 bases and J lost 5, with 15 bases in between. Germline CDR1 MDHEN, CDR2 SYDVKM. CDR3 in DNA: TGTGCCAGCAGTCCGGACGGGATTCGGGAGACCCAGTACTTC. Translating it yields CASSPDGIRETQYF.

This clonotype has just a few counts. The chain combines TRBV20-1 with TRBJ1-1, with 7 positions matching TRBD1. Trimming took 5 bases from V and 7 from J; bases not matched to a gene: 10. CDR3 length: 13 amino acids. The germline V gene has CDR1 DFQATT and CDR2 SNEGSKA (reference sequence). In DNA, the CDR3 is TGCAGTGCTGTACAGGGGAGGGCGGGTGAAGCTTTCTTT. The encoded protein is CSAVQGRAGEAFF.

This clonotype has at least ten counts. This chain links TRBV20-1 with TRBJ2-5; perhaps D is TRBD1 or TRBD2 (6 bases each). The CDR3 has 14 residues. Looked up from germline, CDR1 is DFQATT and CDR2 is SNEGSKA (reference sequence). The germline V and J ends were trimmed by 3 bases and 3 bases, with 14 bases remaining between them. The DNA of the CDR3 is TGCAGTGCTAGCGGGGGCACCCCCAAAGAGACCCAGTACTTC. As protein: CSASGGTPKETQYF.

This clonotype turned up a few times. This chain links TRBV6-2 or TRBV6-3 with TRBJ2-2; TRBD1 matches at 8 bases. With V trimmed by 5 bases and J by 3 bases, 5 bases remained unmatched. CDR3 length equals 15 residues. Germline values: CDR1 MNHEY, CDR2 SVGEGT. The CDR3 sequence: CASSAGTGYTGELFF. CDR3 nucleotides: TGTGCCAGCAGTGCCGGGACAGGTTACACCGGGGAGCTGTTTTTT.

This clonotype turned up a few times. J is TRBJ1-4 and V is TRBV13; unclear D gene. The length of the CDR3 is 14 residues. V was shortened by 4 bases and J by 2 bases, with 8 bases between the two germline ends. Germline values: CDR1 PRHDT, CDR2 FYEKMQ (reference sequence). CDR3 sequence reads: CASSSDGTNEKLFF. The CDR3 nucleotides read TGTGCCAGCAGCTCGGACGGCACTAATGAAAAACTGTTTTTT.